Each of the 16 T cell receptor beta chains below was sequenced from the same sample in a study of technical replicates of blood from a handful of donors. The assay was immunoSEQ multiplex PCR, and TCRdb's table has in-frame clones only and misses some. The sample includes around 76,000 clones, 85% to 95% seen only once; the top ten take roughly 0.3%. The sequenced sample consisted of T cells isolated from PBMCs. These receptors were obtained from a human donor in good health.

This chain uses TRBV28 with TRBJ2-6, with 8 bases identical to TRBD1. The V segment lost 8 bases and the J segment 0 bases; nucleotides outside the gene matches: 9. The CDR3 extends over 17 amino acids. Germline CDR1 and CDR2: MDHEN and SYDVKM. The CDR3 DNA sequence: TGTGCCAGCGGCTCTGGACAGGGCCCCTCTGGGGCCAACGTCCTGACTTTC. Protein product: CASGSGQGPSGANVLTF.

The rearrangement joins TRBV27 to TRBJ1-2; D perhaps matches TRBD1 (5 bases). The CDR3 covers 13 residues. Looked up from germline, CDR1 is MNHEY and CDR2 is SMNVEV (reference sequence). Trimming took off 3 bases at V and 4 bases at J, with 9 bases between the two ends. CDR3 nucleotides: TGTGCCAGCAGTTTGACAGTAGGCTATGGCTACACCTTC. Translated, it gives CASSLTVGYGYTF.

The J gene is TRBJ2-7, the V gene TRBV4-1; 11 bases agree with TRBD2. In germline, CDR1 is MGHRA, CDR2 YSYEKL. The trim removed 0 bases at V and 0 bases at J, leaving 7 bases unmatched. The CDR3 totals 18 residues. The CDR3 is CASSQEGGLADSSYEQYF. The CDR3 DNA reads TGCGCCAGCAGCCAAGAAGGGGGACTAGCGGACAGCTCCTACGAGCAGTACTTC.

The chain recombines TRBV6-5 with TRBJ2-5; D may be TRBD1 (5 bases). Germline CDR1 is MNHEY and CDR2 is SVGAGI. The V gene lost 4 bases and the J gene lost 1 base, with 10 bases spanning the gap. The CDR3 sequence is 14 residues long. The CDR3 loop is CASSLTGFQETQYF. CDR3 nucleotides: TGTGCCAGCAGTTTAACAGGATTCCAAGAGACCCAGTACTTC.

CDR3 sequence reads: CASSLFAGPRPANQPQHF. The CDR3 coding sequence is TGTGCCAGCAGTTTATTCGCGGGGCCCCGGCCGGCAAATCAGCCCCAGCATTTT. This chain uses TRBV28 with TRBJ1-5; tentative D call: TRBD1 (5 bases). CDR1 and CDR2 (germline): MDHEN, SYDVKM. The CDR3 extends over 18 amino acids. The ends were cut back, 1 base at V and 4 bases at J, with 20 bases in the middle.

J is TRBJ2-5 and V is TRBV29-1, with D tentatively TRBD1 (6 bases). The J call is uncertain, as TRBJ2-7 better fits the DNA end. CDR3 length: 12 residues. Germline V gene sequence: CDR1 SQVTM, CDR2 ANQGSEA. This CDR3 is CSVDNQGSEQYF. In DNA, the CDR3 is TGCAGCGTTGACAACCAGGGGTCCGAGCAGTACTTC.

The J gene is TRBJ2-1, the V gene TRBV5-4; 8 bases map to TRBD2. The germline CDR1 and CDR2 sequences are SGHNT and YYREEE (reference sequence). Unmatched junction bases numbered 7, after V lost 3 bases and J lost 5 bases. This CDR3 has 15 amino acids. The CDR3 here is CASSSSGGLHNEQFF. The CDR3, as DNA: TGTGCCAGCAGCTCCAGCGGGGGACTACACAATGAGCAGTTCTTC.

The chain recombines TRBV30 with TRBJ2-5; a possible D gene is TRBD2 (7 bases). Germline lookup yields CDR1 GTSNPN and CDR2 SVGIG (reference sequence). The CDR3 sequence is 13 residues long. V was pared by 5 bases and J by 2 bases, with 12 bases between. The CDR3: CAWAGASQETQYF. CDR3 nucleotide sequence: TGTGCCTGGGCGGGGGCTTCTCAAGAGACCCAGTACTTC.

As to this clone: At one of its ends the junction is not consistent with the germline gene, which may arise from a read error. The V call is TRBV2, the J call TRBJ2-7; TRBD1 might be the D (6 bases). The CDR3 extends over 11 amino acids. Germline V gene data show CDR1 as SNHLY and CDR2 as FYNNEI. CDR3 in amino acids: CARRQAYEQYF. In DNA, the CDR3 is TGTGCCCGCAGACAGGCCTACGAGCAGTACTTC.

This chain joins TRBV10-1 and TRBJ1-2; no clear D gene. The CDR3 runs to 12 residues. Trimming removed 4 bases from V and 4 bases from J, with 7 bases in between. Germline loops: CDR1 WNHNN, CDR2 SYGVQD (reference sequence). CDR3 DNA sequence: TGCGCCAGCAGTGGCGGATCCTATGGCTACACCTTC. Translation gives CASSGGSYGYTF.

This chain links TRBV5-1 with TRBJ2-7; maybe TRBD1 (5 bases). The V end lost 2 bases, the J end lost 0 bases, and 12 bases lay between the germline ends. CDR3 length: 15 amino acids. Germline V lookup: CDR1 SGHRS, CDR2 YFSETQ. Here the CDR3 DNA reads TGCGCCAGCAGCTTAGGACACTCCACCTCCTACGAGCAGTACTTC. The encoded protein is CASSLGHSTSYEQYF. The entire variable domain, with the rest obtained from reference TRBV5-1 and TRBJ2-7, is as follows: KAGVTQTPRYLIKTRGQQVTLSCSPISGHRSVSWYQQTPGQGLQFLFEYFSETQRNKGNFPGRFSGRQFSNSRSEMNVSTLELGDSALYLCASSLGHSTSYEQYFGPGTRLTVT.

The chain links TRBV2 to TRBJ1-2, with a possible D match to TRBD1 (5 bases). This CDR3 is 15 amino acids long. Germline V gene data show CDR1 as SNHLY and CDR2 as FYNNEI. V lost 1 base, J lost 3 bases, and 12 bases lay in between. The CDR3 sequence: CASSEGQPGYYGYTF. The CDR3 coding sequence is TGTGCCAGCAGTGAAGGACAGCCTGGGTACTATGGCTACACCTTC.

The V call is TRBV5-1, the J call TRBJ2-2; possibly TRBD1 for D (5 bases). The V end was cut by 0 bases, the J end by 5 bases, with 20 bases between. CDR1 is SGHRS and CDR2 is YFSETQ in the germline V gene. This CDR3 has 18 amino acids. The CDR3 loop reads CASSLEGLRGYRTGELFF. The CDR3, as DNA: TGCGCCAGCAGCTTGGAGGGGCTCCGAGGTTATCGTACCGGGGAGCTGTTTTTT.

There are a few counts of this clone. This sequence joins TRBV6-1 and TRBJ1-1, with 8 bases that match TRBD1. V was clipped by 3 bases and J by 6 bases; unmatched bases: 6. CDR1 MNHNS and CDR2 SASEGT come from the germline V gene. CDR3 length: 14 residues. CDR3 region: CASSDRTGWSEAFF. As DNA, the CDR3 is TGTGCCAGCAGTGACCGGACAGGGTGGTCTGAAGCTTTCTTT.

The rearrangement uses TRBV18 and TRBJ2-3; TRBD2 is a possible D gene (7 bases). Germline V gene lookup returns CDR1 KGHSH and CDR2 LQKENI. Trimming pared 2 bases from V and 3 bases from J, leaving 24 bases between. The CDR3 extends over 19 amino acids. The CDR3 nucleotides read TGTGCCAGCTCACCAGTAGAAGCGGGAACCGACCAGGGGACAGATACGCAGTATTTT. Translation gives CASSPVEAGTDQGTDTQYF.

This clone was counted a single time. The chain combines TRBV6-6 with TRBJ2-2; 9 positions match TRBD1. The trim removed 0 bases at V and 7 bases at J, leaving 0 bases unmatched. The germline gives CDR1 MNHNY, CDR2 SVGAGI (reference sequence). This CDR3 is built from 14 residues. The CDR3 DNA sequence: TGTGCCAGCAGTTACTCGACAGGGGGCGGGGAGCTGTTTTTT. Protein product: CASSYSTGGGELFF.